The table lists the clone carrying this T cell receptor beta chain with a count of one. Study members were between roughly 18 and 89 years old and lived in 24 US regions. The source of the sample is a study of blood T cell repertoires in COVID-19. Clones were sequenced by immunoSEQ multiplex PCR, and TCRdb holds only the in-frame ones, with some missing. The sample records approximately 270,000 clones, nearly 90% being singletons. The clonotype originates from a woman aged 60-75 years who had recovered from COVID-19. Sample: PBMCs or T cells enriched from blood (not recorded which).

The CDR3 coding sequence is TGTGCCAGCAGCGTAGATGGGGGGGATAATTCACCCCTCCACTTT. Translation: CASSVDGGDNSPLHF. The chain recombines TRBV9 with TRBJ1-6, with a tentative D call TRBD1 (5 bases). The CDR3 sequence is 15 residues long. Trimming took 0 bases from V and 5 from J, leaving 9 bases between them. Per germline, CDR1 SGDLS and CDR2 YYNGEE.